This TCR beta chain was observed in a study of T cells in Graves' hyperthyroidism and ophthalmopathy. Study summary: Specimen type is peripheral blood, collected at initial diagnosis prior to any treatment.

Germline V gives CDR1 SGHDT, CDR2 YYEEEE. CDR3 length: 15 residues. V trimming: 2 bases; J trimming: 6 bases; junction bases outside the gene matches: 5. It was RNA transcripts that yielded the amplified TCR beta CDR3 regions. The primer set for the first-round RT-PCR of the TCR CDR3 was HTBI. TCRdb called the multiplex PCR reads again in MiXCR, with one record for every CDR3 protein. This table has approximately 330,000 distinct CDR3 sequences, 21% appearing once. This clonotype showed up just a few times. Researchers barred patients who had uncontrolled infection, other autoimmune disease, pregnancy or lactation.

This chain links TRBV5-6 with TRBJ2-1; TRBD2 aligns across 10 bases. The sequence derives from a woman aged 45-65 years with Graves' hyperthyroidism. The source material was blood. The CDR3 bases are TGTGCCAGCAGCTTTGGAGCGGGGGGGCCCAATGAGCAGTTCTTC. Encoded protein: CASSFGAGGPNEQFF. Using reference TRBV5-6 and TRBJ2-1 for the parts outside the CDR3, the full variable domain is DAGVTQSPTHLIKTRGQQVTLRCSPKSGHDTVSWYQQALGQGPQFIFQYYEEEERQRGNFPDRFSGHQFPNYSSELNVNALLLGDSALYLCASSFGAGGPNEQFFGPGTRLTVL.